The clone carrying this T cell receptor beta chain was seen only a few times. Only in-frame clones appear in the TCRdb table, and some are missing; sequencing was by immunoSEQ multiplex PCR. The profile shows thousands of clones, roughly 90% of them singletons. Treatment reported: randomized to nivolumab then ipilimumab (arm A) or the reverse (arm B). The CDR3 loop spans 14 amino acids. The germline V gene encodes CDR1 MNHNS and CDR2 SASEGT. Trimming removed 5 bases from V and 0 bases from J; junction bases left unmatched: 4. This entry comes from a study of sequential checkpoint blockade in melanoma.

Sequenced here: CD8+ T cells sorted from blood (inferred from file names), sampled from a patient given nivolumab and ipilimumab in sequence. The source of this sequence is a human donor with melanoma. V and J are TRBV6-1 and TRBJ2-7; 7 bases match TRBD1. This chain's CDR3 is CASSKGDSSYEQYF. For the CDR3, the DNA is TGTGCCAGCAGTAAAGGGGACAGCTCCTACGAGCAGTACTTC.